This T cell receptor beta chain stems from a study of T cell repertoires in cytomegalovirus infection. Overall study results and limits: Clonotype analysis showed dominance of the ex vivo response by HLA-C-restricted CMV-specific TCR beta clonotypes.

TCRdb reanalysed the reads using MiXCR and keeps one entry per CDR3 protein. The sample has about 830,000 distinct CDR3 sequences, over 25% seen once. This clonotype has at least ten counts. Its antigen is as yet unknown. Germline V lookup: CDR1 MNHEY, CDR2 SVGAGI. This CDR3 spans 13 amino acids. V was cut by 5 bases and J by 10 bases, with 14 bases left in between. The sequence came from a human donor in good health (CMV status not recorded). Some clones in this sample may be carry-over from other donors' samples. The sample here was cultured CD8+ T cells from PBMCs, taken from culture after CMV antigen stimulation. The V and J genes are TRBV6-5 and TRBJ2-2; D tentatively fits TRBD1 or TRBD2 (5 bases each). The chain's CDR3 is CASSTRGGLELFF. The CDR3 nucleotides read TGTGCCAGCAGTACACGGGGCGGGTTGGAGCTGTTTTTT.